This TCR beta chain came from a study of blood T cell repertoires in COVID-19. Study at large: The United States, Italy and Spain were the sources of the acute and convalescent COVID-19 samples. PBMCs, B-cell-depleted T cells, or T cells provided the cDNA or gDNA that made up the material.

Germline V gene data show CDR1 as SGHNT and CDR2 as YYREEE (reference sequence). The V gene lost 3 bases and the J gene lost 10 bases, with 17 bases spanning the gap. The CDR3 runs to 14 residues. In the source study's methods: Nucleated cell number was recorded as an estimate derived from reference gene primer amplification. Produced via immunoSEQ multiplex PCR; TCRdb's table is partial and in-frame only. V and J calls and clone size follow that table, whereas D and trimming were derived from the DNA. The sample carries some 110,000 clones, about nine tenths recorded once. This clone was seen only once.

The sequence derives from a human donor in a cohort sampled during active COVID-19. The sequenced material came from peripheral blood. This sequence joins TRBV5-4 and TRBJ2-1; possible D gene TRBD2, 7 bases. The CDR3 reads CASSWGAGREEQFF. CDR3 sequence (DNA): TGTGCCAGCAGCTGGGGGGCAGGGCGGGAGGAGCAGTTCTTC.